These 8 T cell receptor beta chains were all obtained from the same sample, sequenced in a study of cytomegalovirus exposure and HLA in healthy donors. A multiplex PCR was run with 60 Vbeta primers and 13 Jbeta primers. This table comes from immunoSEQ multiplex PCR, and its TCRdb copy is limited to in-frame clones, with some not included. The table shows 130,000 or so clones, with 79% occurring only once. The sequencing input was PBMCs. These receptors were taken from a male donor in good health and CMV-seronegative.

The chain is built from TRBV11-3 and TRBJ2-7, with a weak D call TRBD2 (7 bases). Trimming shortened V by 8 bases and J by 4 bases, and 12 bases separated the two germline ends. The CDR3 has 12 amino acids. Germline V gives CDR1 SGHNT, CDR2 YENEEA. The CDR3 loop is CASGGAGYEQYF. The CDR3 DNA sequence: TGTGCCAGCGGGGGGGCGGGATACGAGCAGTACTTC.

The CDR3 region has the DNA TGTGCCACCCGGCTAGCGGGGGGTTCCGGTGAGACCCAGTACTTC. It yields the protein CATRLAGGSGETQYF. This chain links TRBV11-2 with TRBJ2-5; 11 nucleotides line up with TRBD2. The CDR3 is made up of 15 amino acids. Germline V CDR1 and CDR2: SGHAT, FQNNGV. The V and J ends lost 10 bases and 5 bases, in that order; junction bases with no gene match: 12.

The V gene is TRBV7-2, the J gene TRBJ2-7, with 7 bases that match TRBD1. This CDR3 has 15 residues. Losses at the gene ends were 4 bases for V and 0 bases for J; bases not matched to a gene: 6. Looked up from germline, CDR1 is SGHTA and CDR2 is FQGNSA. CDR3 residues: CASSSNRDSSYEQYF. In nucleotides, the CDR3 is TGTGCCAGCAGCTCGAACCGGGACAGCTCCTACGAGCAGTACTTC.

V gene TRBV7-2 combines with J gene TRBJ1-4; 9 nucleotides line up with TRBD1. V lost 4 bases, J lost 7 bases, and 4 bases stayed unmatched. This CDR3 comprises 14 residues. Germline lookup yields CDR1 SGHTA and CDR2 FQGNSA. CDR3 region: CASSSRDRAEKLFF. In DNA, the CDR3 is TGTGCCAGCAGCTCCCGGGACAGGGCTGAAAAACTGTTTTTT. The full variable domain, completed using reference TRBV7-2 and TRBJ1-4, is GAGVSQSPSNKVTEKGKDVELRCDPISGHTALYWYRQSLGQGLEFLIYFQGNSAPDKSGLPSDRFSAERTGGSVSTLTIQRTQQEDSAVYLCASSSRDRAEKLFFGSGTQLSVL.

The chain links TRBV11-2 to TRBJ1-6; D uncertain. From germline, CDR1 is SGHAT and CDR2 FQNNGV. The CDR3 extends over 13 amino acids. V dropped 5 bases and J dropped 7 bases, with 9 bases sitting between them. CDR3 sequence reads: CASSHTLNSPLHF. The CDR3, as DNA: TGTGCCAGCAGCCACACCTTAAATTCACCCCTCCACTTT.

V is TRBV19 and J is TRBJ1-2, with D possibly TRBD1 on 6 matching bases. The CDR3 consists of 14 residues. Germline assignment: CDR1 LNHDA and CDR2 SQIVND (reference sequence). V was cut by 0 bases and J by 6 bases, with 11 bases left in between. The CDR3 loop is CASSIDRGGHGYTF. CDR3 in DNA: TGTGCCAGTAGTATAGATAGGGGGGGCCATGGCTACACCTTC.

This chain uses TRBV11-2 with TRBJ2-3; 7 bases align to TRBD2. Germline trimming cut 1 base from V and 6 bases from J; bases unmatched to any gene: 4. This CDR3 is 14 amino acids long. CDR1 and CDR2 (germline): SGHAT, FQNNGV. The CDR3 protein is CASSLGTSRDTQYF. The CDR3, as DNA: TGTGCCAGCAGCTTAGGGACTAGTCGGGATACGCAGTATTTT.

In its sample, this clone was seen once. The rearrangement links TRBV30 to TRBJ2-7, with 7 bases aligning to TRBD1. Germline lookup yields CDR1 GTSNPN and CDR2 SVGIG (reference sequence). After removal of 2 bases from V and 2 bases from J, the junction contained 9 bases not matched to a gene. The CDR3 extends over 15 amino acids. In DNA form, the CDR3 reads TGTGCCTGGAGTCGTGTGGGGACAGAACCCTACGAGCAGTACTTC. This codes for CAWSRVGTEPYEQYF. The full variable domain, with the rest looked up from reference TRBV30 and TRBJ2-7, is SQTIHQWPATLVQPVGSPLSLECTVEGTSNPNLYWYRQAAGRGLQLLFYSVGIGQISSEVPQNLSASRPQDRQFILSSKKLLLSDSGFYLCAWSRVGTEPYEQYFGPGTRLTVT.